This T cell receptor beta chain was retrieved from a study of cytomegalovirus exposure and HLA in healthy donors. Findings of the study overall: Among TCR beta chains, those listed as cytomegalovirus-associated numbered over 150.

The donors were members of the approximately 120-subject validation cohort (separate from the approximately 730-subject first cohort). Here immunoSEQ multiplex PCR was the method, and the copy in TCRdb shows in-frame clones only, minus some. This table has 150,000 to 180,000 clones, approximately 86% appearing once. A note on this clone: Its antigen remains unknown.

There are 12 residues in the CDR3. With 6 bases clipped from V and 11 bases from J, the junction kept 6 bases outside the gene matches. The V gene's germline CDR1 is MNHNY and CDR2 SVGAGI (reference sequence). This chain links TRBV6-6 with TRBJ1-1; 10 nucleotides align to TRBD1. The specimen sequenced was PBMCs. This TCR came from a human donor in good health. CDR3 region: CASRSGTGVAFF. The CDR3 nucleotides read TGTGCCAGCAGATCCGGGACAGGGGTTGCTTTCTTT.